This note documents a single T cell receptor beta chain sequence. What it recognizes is unknown. Each CDR3 protein is one row after TCRdb ran MiXCR on the RT-PCR reads. The sample lists about 520,000 distinct CDR3 sequences, roughly 7.9% seen once, with around 13% in the top ten. CDR1 and CDR2 from the germline V gene are SGHRS and YFSETQ. With V trimmed by 4 bases and J by 0 bases, 7 bases remained unmatched. This CDR3 contains 15 residues. These data belong to a study of response to subunit inactivated influenza vaccine. Study-level results: Seasonal influenza vaccination, on each occasion, was suggested by the authors to recruit few new T cells.

Sequencing used PBMCs from blood, obtained around 25 months after vaccination. The origin of this receptor is a man between 45 and 75 years old who received an inactivated influenza vaccine. The gene calls are TRBV5-1 and TRBJ2-7; 7 bases are a match to TRBD2. CDR3 nucleotides: TGCGCCAGCAGCGAGACTAGCCTGAGCTCCTACGAGCAGTACTTC. It is translated as CASSETSLSSYEQYF.